This is a list of T cell receptor beta chains from one sample in a study of tumor-infiltrating lymphocytes in primary liver carcinoma. TCRdb re-called the multiplex PCR reads through MiXCR, storing one row per CDR3 protein. The sample has fewer than 400,000 distinct CDR3 sequences, roughly three fifths seen once; the top ten hold approximately 15%. The sequenced material came from peripheral blood. These TCRs come from a woman aged 30 to 39 with primary liver carcinoma and hepatitis B virus infection. The CDR3 runs from the conserved cysteine through the conserved F or W. Each record gives: CDR3 length, clone size, V gene, J gene, D gene, CDR3 DNA, CDR3 protein. A D gene is named only where the DNA matches it firmly. Clone sizes are given selectively: once, few, many, or a class where the clone is expanded.

16	.	TRBV4-1	TRBJ2-3	TRBD2	TGCGCCAGCAGCCCCGAGTGGGCGGGAGAGGGGGATACGCAGTATTTT	CASSPEWAGEGDTQYF
15	.	TRBV11-2	TRBJ2-1	.	TGTGCCAGCAGCCCGGACATGAACTCCTACAATGAGCACTTCTTC	CASSPDMNSYNEHFF
12	.	TRBV11-2	TRBJ1-1	.	TGTGCTAGCAGCTGGAAGGACACTGAAACTTTCTTT	CASSWKDTETFF
15	.	TRBV19	TRBJ1-5	.	TGTGCCAGTAGTATGAGACGGAATAGCAATCAGCCCCAGCATTTT	CASSMRRNSNQPQHF
15	few	TRBV6-1	TRBJ2-3	.	TGTGCCAGCAGTGAGGGCGCGGGGGCAAGAGATACGCAGTATTTT	CASSEGAGARDTQYF
18	few	TRBV6-2/TRBV6-3	TRBJ2-2	.	TGTGCCAGCAGTTACTCGGGTTGGGGTAGCGGCTACACCGGGGAGCTGTTTTTT	CASSYSGWGSGYTGELFF
14	many	TRBV11-2	TRBJ2-3	.	TGTGCCAGCAGACGACTAGTGGGCACAGATACGCAGTATTTT	CASRRLVGTDTQYF
14	.	TRBV13	TRBJ2-7	.	TGTGCCGGCACAAGGAGACAGGCCCCGTCCGAGCAGTACTTC	CAGTRRQAPSEQYF
14	few	TRBV6-5	TRBJ1-1	.	TGTGCCAGCAGACCCCATGGGGGGGGGACTGAAGCTTTCTTT	CASRPHGGGTEAFF
14	.	TRBV12-3/TRBV12-4	TRBJ2-4	TRBD1	TGTCCCAGCAGTTTACAGGGGGCCCCCACCATTCAGTACTTC	CPSSLQGAPTIQYF
14	many	TRBV12-3/TRBV12-4	TRBJ2-5	.	TGTGCCAGCAGTTTTAACTCCTTCGGGGAGACCCAGTACTTC	CASSFNSFGETQYF
16	few	TRBV5-6	TRBJ2-6	TRBD1	TGTGCCAGCAGCTGGGGGACAGGGGTCGGGGCCAACGTCCTGACTTTC	CASSWGTGVGANVLTF
16	.	TRBV7-9	TRBJ2-6	.	TGTGCCAGCAGCTTAGGGACCTATTCTGGGGCCAACGTCCTGACTTTC	CASSLGTYSGANVLTF
15	.	TRBV5-4	TRBJ2-2	.	TGTGCCAGCAGCTTAGAGGCGGGGAACACCGGGGAGCTGTTTTTT	CASSLEAGNTGELFF
14	.	TRBV29-1	TRBJ1-3	.	TGCAGCGTCTATACCAAGCGTTCCGGAAACACCATATATTTT	CSVYTKRSGNTIYF
16	.	TRBV4-1	TRBJ2-7	.	TGCGCCAGCAGCCAAGATCTAGGGACCGGGACCTACGAGCAGTACTTC	CASSQDLGTGTYEQYF
19	.	TRBV6-6	TRBJ2-2	TRBD2	TGTGCCAGCAGTTACTCCTTCCGACTAGCGGGAGAGAACACCGGGGAGCTGTTTTTT	CASSYSFRLAGENTGELFF
15	.	TRBV7-3	TRBJ1-6	.	TGTGCCAGCAGCTTAGGTACCGGGACATTCTCACCCATCCACTTT	CASSLGTGTFSPIHF
14	.	TRBV19	TRBJ2-7	.	TGTGCCAGTAGTATAAAGGCCGACCGGTACGAGCAGTACTTC	CASSIKADRYEQYF
12	.	TRBV12-3/TRBV12-4	TRBJ2-4	.	TGTGTCAGCACCCTGGGGGGCAACATTCAGTACTTC	CVSTLGGNIQYF
15	once	TRBV5-1	TRBJ2-2	TRBD2	TGCGCCAGCAACAAACTAGCGGGAGGCACCGGGGAGCTGTTTTTT	CASNKLAGGTGELFF
15	few	TRBV6-2/TRBV6-3	TRBJ2-7	.	TGTGCCAGCAGTTACCACAGGGTCAAATCCTACGAGCAGTACTTC	CASSYHRVKSYEQYF
12	.	TRBV11-2	TRBJ2-7	.	TGTGCCAGCACCCCGGATAGTTACGAGCAGTACTTC	CASTPDSYEQYF
13	once	TRBV11-2	TRBJ2-7	.	TGTGCCAGAAGCTTTACCGCTTCCTGCGAGCAGTACTTC	CARSFTASCEQYF
14	.	TRBV10-3	TRBJ2-7	.	TGTGCCATCAGGATGGACGGTGGGTCCCCCGAGCAGTACTTC	CAIRMDGGSPEQYF
14	few	TRBV12-3/TRBV12-4	TRBJ2-1	TRBD2	TGTGCCAGCACCCCGGGGAGGGGAGACAATGAGCAGTTCTTC	CASTPGRGDNEQFF
15	.	TRBV29-1	TRBJ2-4	.	TGCAACGTTGAACTGGGGGGGGCGGGCAAAAACATTCAGTACTTC	CNVELGGAGKNIQYF
14	many	TRBV4-2	TRBJ1-1	TRBD1	TGTGCCAGCAGCCAAGGCAGGGGGGACACTGAAGCTTTCTTT	CASSQGRGDTEAFF
16	.	TRBV12-3/TRBV12-4	TRBJ2-3	.	TGTGCCAGCAGTTTAGATTCCAGCGGGAGCACAGATACGCAGTATTTT	CASSLDSSGSTDTQYF
14	.	TRBV5-1	TRBJ2-1	TRBD1	TGCGCCAGCAGCACCGGGACAGTTGCAAATGAGCAGTTCTTC	CASSTGTVANEQFF
12	many	TRBV11-2	TRBJ2-5	.	TGTGCCAGCAGCTTAGAATGGGAGACCCAGTACTTC	CASSLEWETQYF
14	.	TRBV11-2	TRBJ2-3	TRBD2	TGTGCCATAAGCTTCGGGACTAGGAAGGGTACGCAGTATTTT	CAISFGTRKGTQYF
14	.	TRBV6-6	TRBJ2-3	.	TGCGCCAGCAGCGACACCGGGCACACAGATGCGCAGTATTTT	CASSDTGHTDAQYF
14	many	TRBV6-2/TRBV6-3	TRBJ2-1	TRBD2	TGTGCCACCCGAGGGAGCGGGAGTTTAGATGAGCAGTTCTTC	CATRGSGSLDEQFF
19	.	TRBV6-1	TRBJ2-1	TRBD2	TGTACCAGCAGTGAAGGGTCGTGGGGGAATGCGGGAGGGAGGAATGAGCAGTTCTTC	CTSSEGSWGNAGGRNEQFF
14	.	TRBV5-1	TRBJ1-6	.	TGCGCCAGCAGCTTCGGGGACACCAATTCACCCCTCCACTTT	CASSFGDTNSPLHF
13	few	TRBV5-4	TRBJ2-4	.	TGTGCCACCAAAACAGGGACCAAAAACATTCAGTACTTC	CATKTGTKNIQYF
13	many	TRBV29-1	TRBJ2-5	.	TGCAGCGTTGAAGGGGCGCGACTGGAGACCCAGTACTTC	CSVEGARLETQYF
16	.	TRBV23-1	TRBJ2-4	TRBD1	TGCGCCAGCATTCTAGAGACAGGGGGCTCCAAAAACATTCAGTACTTC	CASILETGGSKNIQYF
13	many	TRBV12-3/TRBV12-4	TRBJ1-6	TRBD1	TGTGCCAGCAGTCGGGACAGGAATTCACCCCTCCACTTT	CASSRDRNSPLHF
15	once	TRBV6-5	TRBJ2-1	TRBD2	TGTGCCAGCAGTTTCGGAAGCGGGACTTTCAATGAGCAGTTCTTC	CASSFGSGTFNEQFF
14	.	TRBV12-3/TRBV12-4	TRBJ2-1	.	TGTGCCAGCACTTCGGCAGGGTTCAGATATGAGCAGTTCTTC	CASTSAGFRYEQFF
15	few	TRBV5-4	TRBJ2-3	.	TGTGCCAGCTCACTGGGAACCACTAGCACAGATACGCAGTATTTT	CASSLGTTSTDTQYF
16	.	TRBV28	TRBJ2-7	TRBD1	TGTGCCAGTCGGGGTCCAACCGGGACAGGGGCTAGGGAGCAGTACTTC	CASRGPTGTGAREQYF
12	many	TRBV14	TRBJ2-3	.	TGTGCCAGCAGCCAAGTTTCGGATACGCAGTATTTT	CASSQVSDTQYF
15	.	TRBV11-2	TRBJ2-5	TRBD2	TGTACCAGCAACTCAGCGGGAGAGGGTATAGAGACCCAGTACTTC	CTSNSAGEGIETQYF
14	.	TRBV6-5	TRBJ1-5	.	TGTGCCAGCAGTTACAGAGGGGGCAATCAGCCCCAGCATTTT	CASSYRGGNQPQHF
18	.	TRBV11-3	TRBJ2-7	.	TGTGCCAGCATCTTAGAAGGTGGTCTGGGGGGCCTCTCCTACGAGCAGTACTTC	CASILEGGLGGLSYEQYF
14	many	TRBV6-5	TRBJ1-2	.	TGTGCCAGCAGTTACGCACAGAGAGGCGGCGGCTACACCTTC	CASSYAQRGGGYTF
16	once	TRBV7-8	TRBJ2-1	TRBD2	TGTGCCAGCAGCTTGATCCCGGGACTAGCGGACAATGAGCAGGTCTTC	CASSLIPGLADNEQVF
13	.	TRBV29-1	TRBJ2-1	.	TGCAGCGTTGAAGGGATAGGCACCAATGAGCAGTTCTTT	CSVEGIGTNEQFF
15	.	TRBV11-2	TRBJ2-5	TRBD1	TGTGCCAGCAGCTTCACTACCGGGACAGATGAGACTCAGTACTTC	CASSFTTGTDETQYF
14	.	TRBV11-2	TRBJ2-5	TRBD2	TGTGCCAGCGGCTTGGCGGGAGTCGAGGAGACCCAGTACTTC	CASGLAGVEETQYF
14	.	TRBV25-1	TRBJ1-1	TRBD1	TGTGCCAGCAGTGAGAGGGGGCTGGTCACTGAAGCTTTCTTT	CASSERGLVTEAFF
13	.	TRBV28	TRBJ2-3	.	TGTGCCAGCAGCGCTGGCGATACAGATACGTACTATTTT	CASSAGDTDTYYF
16	.	TRBV7-8	TRBJ1-1	.	TGTGCCAGCAGCCTAAACAGAATACCAATGAACACTGAAGCTTTCTTT	CASSLNRIPMNTEAFF
16	many	TRBV4-2	TRBJ1-2	.	TGTGCCAGCAGCCAAGAGGGGGAAATCGGAGACTATGGCTACACCTTC	CASSQEGEIGDYGYTF
12	few	TRBV28	TRBJ2-1	.	TGTGCCAGCAGTTTAAGCTGGAATGAGCAGTTCTTC	CASSLSWNEQFF